The 16 T cell receptor beta chains reported below all come from one sample, sequenced in a study of OX40 agonist ivuxolimab in advanced cancers. Profiling relied on immunoSEQ multiplex PCR, and the TCRdb table lists in-frame clones only, not all of them. The sample consists of more than 60,000 clones, about 88% of them appearing once. The sequences come from CD4+ or CD8+ T cells sorted from blood, collected in a trial of the OX40 agonist ivuxolimab. The receptors stem from an adult with an advanced solid tumor such as melanoma, head and neck, liver or kidney cancer.

V usage is TRBV18 and J usage is TRBJ1-1, with D unresolved. Trimming took off 3 bases at V and 3 bases at J, with 11 bases between the two ends. This CDR3 region has 14 residues. Germline loops: CDR1 KGHSH, CDR2 LQKENI. In DNA form, the CDR3 reads TGTGCCAGCTCACCTGGCGGGTTTGACACTGAAGCTTTCTTT. Its translation: CASSPGGFDTEAFF.

The chain has TRBV9 and TRBJ1-1; D may be TRBD1 (6 bases). V was trimmed by 0 bases and J by 4 bases, leaving 19 bases between them. This CDR3 contains 17 residues. The germline gives CDR1 SGDLS, CDR2 YYNGEE. CDR3 DNA: TGTGCCAGCAGCGTAGAGGGATCGGCCGGGGGGCCCACTGAAGCTTTCTTT. Its translation is CASSVEGSAGGPTEAFF.

This clone has only a few counts. The chain couples TRBV19 to TRBJ1-5; 9 bases are shared with TRBD1. The length of the CDR3 is 14 residues. Germline CDR1 and CDR2: LNHDA and SQIVND (reference sequence). The J segment lost 3 bases and the V segment lost 4 bases, leaving 1 base of the junction unmatched. Here the CDR3 reads CASSRTGDNQPQHF. The CDR3 DNA is TGTGCCAGTAGTAGGACAGGGGACAATCAGCCCCAGCATTTT.

By its share, this clone is medium-sized. The chain links TRBV10-3 to TRBJ1-1, with D possibly matching TRBD1 (6 bases). V was trimmed by 11 bases and J by 0 bases, leaving 10 bases between them. CDR1 ENHRY and CDR2 SYGVKD come from the germline V gene. The CDR3 has 12 residues. As DNA, the CDR3 is TGTGCCGCACAGGGCCTGAACACTGAAGCTTTCTTT. Amino acid sequence: CAAQGLNTEAFF.

The J gene is TRBJ1-3, the V gene TRBV29-1; a weak D match, TRBD1 (5 bases). The CDR3 runs to 12 residues. Trimming removed 5 bases from V and 2 bases from J, with 7 bases in between. Germline V gene lookup returns CDR1 SQVTM and CDR2 ANQGSEA. The CDR3 reads CSVQDTGNTIYF. The CDR3, as DNA: TGCAGCGTTCAGGACACTGGAAACACCATATATTTT.

This chain uses TRBV11-2 with TRBJ1-1, with no clear D. The V end was cut by 5 bases, the J end by 0 bases, with 10 bases between. Germline V gene data show CDR1 as SGHAT and CDR2 as FQNNGV. CDR3 length: 14 amino acids. The CDR3 region is CASSPVVVNTEAFF. For the CDR3, the DNA is TGTGCCAGCAGCCCCGTGGTTGTGAACACTGAAGCTTTCTTT.

V is TRBV6-5 and J is TRBJ2-3, with D possibly being TRBD2 (6 bases). The V gene's germline CDR1 is MNHEY and CDR2 SVGAGI. The V gene lost 0 bases and the J gene lost 0 bases, with 7 bases spanning the gap. The CDR3 is made up of 15 amino acids. CDR3 DNA: TGTGCCAGCAGTTACTCGGGGGGTAGCACAGATACGCAGTATTTT. Translating gives CASSYSGGSTDTQYF.

This rearrangement joins TRBV6-5 to TRBJ2-3; D uncertain. V was trimmed by 6 bases and J by 1 base, leaving 8 bases between them. Germline lookup yields CDR1 MNHEY and CDR2 SVGAGI. The CDR3 runs to 13 residues. CDR3 sequence reads: CASSGFRTDTQYF. CDR3 coding DNA: TGTGCCAGCAGCGGGTTCCGCACAGATACGCAGTATTTT.

This clone was seen only once. CDR3 in DNA: TGTGCCAGCAGTGATGTTCTGGTGACAACTAATGAAAAACTGTTTTTT. Protein: CASSDVLVTTNEKLFF. The chain combines TRBV6-1 with TRBJ1-4; no firm D call. V lost 3 bases and J lost 0, with 11 bases in between. Germline-derived CDR1 and CDR2 are MNHNS and SASEGT. The CDR3 length is 16 residues.

The genes are TRBV28 and TRBJ1-6; D call uncertain. Trimming removed 7 bases from V and 2 bases from J, with 9 bases in between. The CDR3 is made up of 14 amino acids. Germline loops: CDR1 MDHEN, CDR2 SYDVKM. The CDR3 DNA reads TGTGCCAGCATTGCGGGGACCTATAATTCACCCCTCCACTTT. Protein product: CASIAGTYNSPLHF.

The V call is TRBV19, the J call TRBJ1-2; D not certain. The V gene lost 5 bases and the J gene lost 2 bases, with 9 bases spanning the gap. The CDR3 extends over 13 amino acids. CDR1 LNHDA and CDR2 SQIVND come from the germline V gene (reference sequence). The chain's CDR3 is CASSGRRNYGYTF. The CDR3 DNA follows: TGTGCCAGTAGTGGGCGGCGGAACTATGGCTACACCTTC.

This clone was observed a few times. The genes are TRBV29-1 and TRBJ1-4, with TRBD1 as a possible D gene (5 bases). Trimming left V 3 bases short and J 0 bases short, with 11 bases between. The germline gives CDR1 SQVTM, CDR2 ANQGSEA. The CDR3 extends over 15 amino acids. The CDR3 nucleotides are TGCAGCGTTGACCCCGGGGCGGCAACTAATGAAAAACTGTTTTTT. Amino acid sequence: CSVDPGAATNEKLFF. The variable domain in full, with the rest retrieved from reference TRBV29-1 and TRBJ1-4, is SAVISQKPSRDICQRGTSLTIQCQVDSQVTMMFWYRQQPGQSLTLIATANQGSEATYESGFVIDKFPISRPNLTFSTLTVSNMSPEDSSIYLCSVDPGAATNEKLFFGSGTQLSVL.

This chain links TRBV5-1 with TRBJ2-5, with TRBD1 matching over 11 bases. Germline V lookup: CDR1 SGHRS, CDR2 YFSETQ. The CDR3 is 15 amino acids. J lost 4 bases, V lost 2 bases, and 4 bases had no gene match. CDR3 bases: TGCGCCAGCAGCTTTATTGGGACAGGGGGAGAGACCCAGTACTTC. It specifies CASSFIGTGGETQYF.

The gene calls are TRBV6-1 and TRBJ2-5; 7 bases fit TRBD1. Trimming at V came to 6 bases and at J to 5 bases, leaving 6 bases not matched to a gene. Per germline, CDR1 MNHNS and CDR2 SASEGT. This CDR3 comprises 13 residues. CDR3 sequence: CASRNTGAETQYF. The DNA of the CDR3 is TGTGCCAGCAGGAACACAGGGGCGGAGACCCAGTACTTC.

This clone occurred once. The chain carries TRBV5-1 and TRBJ1-2; D might be TRBD1 (5 bases). Looked up from germline, CDR1 is SGHRS and CDR2 is YFSETQ. The CDR3 consists of 14 residues. V gave up 0 bases and J gave up 2 bases, with 8 bases separating them. The CDR3 sequence: CASSLGAGNYGYTF. CDR3 DNA: TGCGCCAGCAGCTTGGGGGCAGGGAACTATGGCTACACCTTC.

This clone was recorded only once. The chain links TRBV30 to TRBJ2-5; D may be TRBD1 (6 bases). V lost 0 bases and J lost 3, with 11 bases in between. Germline V gives CDR1 GTSNPN, CDR2 SVGIG (reference sequence). The CDR3 runs to 14 residues. CDR3 sequence: CAWSVWGRKETQYF. CDR3 nucleotide sequence: TGTGCCTGGAGTGTGTGGGGGCGTAAAGAGACCCAGTACTTC.